This T cell receptor beta chain was identified during a study of shared clonotypes between healthy human individuals. General study findings and limits: On the whole, naive subsets had larger estimated richness than memory subsets had. A reduction in generation probabilities was seen for non-shared clonotypes relative to those shared by all four donors.

V was pared by 1 base and J by 8 bases, with 6 bases between. The CDR3 spans 12 residues. The germline V gene encodes CDR1 MGHDK and CDR2 SYGVNS. Each subset's genomic DNA was split evenly across several immunoSEQ plates. Sorted-subset replicate PCRs used 150 to 200 ng of genomic DNA. This amount corresponded to approximately 30,000 T cell genomes. Clones were read by immunoSEQ multiplex PCR, and TCRdb kept only the in-frame ones, dropping some. The sample holds some 2,400,000 clones, roughly 95% seen once. Points on this clone: Its antigen is as yet unknown.

This TCR was sampled from a man between 18 and 29 years old in good health. This rearrangement joins TRBV25-1 to TRBJ2-1; D tentatively reads TRBD1 or TRBD2 (5 bases each). Input material: naive CD4+ T cells sorted from blood. Noted subset: CD45RA+ positively selected. CDR3: CASSELGDEQFF. The CDR3, as DNA: TGTGCCAGCAGTGAATTGGGGGATGAGCAGTTCTTC.